Included here is one T cell receptor beta chain sequence, with context. In the study's own analysis: Amplification from reference gene primers served as the basis for estimated nucleated cell counts. Assay: immunoSEQ multiplex PCR; the TCRdb copy retains only in-frame clones and omits some. V and J calls and clone size are copied from that table; D and trimming were computed from the DNA. The sample records about half a million clones, about 91% being singletons. Enrolment of Seattle patients took place during active infection, and they were followed longitudinally. This entry is derived from a study of blood T cell repertoires in COVID-19. Overall study: Some COVID-19 samples were acute and others convalescent; all came from the United States, Italy and Spain. Sample material is recorded as cDNA or gDNA derived from T cells, B-cell-depleted T cells, or PBMCs.

Germline lookup yields CDR1 LNHDA and CDR2 SQIVND (reference sequence). The V and J ends lost 5 bases and 7 bases, in that order; junction bases with no gene match: 7. The CDR3 consists of 13 residues. The sequence was collected from a man aged 18 to 30 with COVID-19, enrolled during active disease. The chain has TRBV19 and TRBJ2-7, with TRBD1 identical over 8 bases. Sequencing was performed on peripheral blood. The CDR3: CASSDRGLEEQYF. The CDR3 coding sequence is TGTGCCAGTAGTGACAGGGGCTTGGAGGAGCAGTACTTC. Using reference TRBV19 and TRBJ2-7 for the parts outside the CDR3, the full variable domain is DGGITQSPKYLFRKEGQNVTLSCEQNLNHDAMYWYRQDPGQGLRLIYYSQIVNDFQKGDIAEGYSVSREKKESFPLTVTSAQKNPTAFYLCASSDRGLEEQYFGPGTRLTVT.